Shown below are 27 T cell receptor beta chains from a single sample sequenced in a study of cytomegalovirus exposure and HLA in healthy donors. TCRdb's table, derived via immunoSEQ multiplex PCR, lists solely in-frame clones and lacks some. The repertoire holds approximately 300,000 clones, around 90% seen once, with 1% to 1.5% in the top ten. Sample: PBMCs. These receptors were obtained from a woman aged 25 to 39 in good health and CMV-seropositive.

This clone was observed once. The junction does not match germline at one end; this may be a read error. This rearrangement joins TRBV27 to TRBJ2-6; TRBD1 is a possible D gene (6 bases). The CDR3 length is 17 residues. Germline values: CDR1 MNHEY, CDR2 SMNVEV (reference sequence). CDR3: CASSLSTGFTGANVLTF. The CDR3 DNA sequence: TGTGCCAGCAGTCTATCGACAGGATTTACTGGGGCCAACGTCCTGACTTTC.

The chain has TRBV5-1 and TRBJ2-7, with a tentative D call TRBD1 (5 bases). The CDR3 is 11 amino acids. V dropped 3 bases and J dropped 5 bases, with 6 bases sitting between them. Germline CDR1 is SGHRS and CDR2 is YFSETQ. The CDR3 nucleotides are TGCGCCAGCAGCTCGGACAACGAGCAGTACTTC. Translating it yields CASSSDNEQYF.

This clone has just a few counts. J is TRBJ2-7 and V is TRBV4-3, with TRBD2 matching 8 bases. There are 17 residues in the CDR3. V lost 1 base and J lost 0; bases outside the gene matches: 8. Germline values: CDR1 LGHNA, CDR2 YSLEER. The CDR3 DNA sequence: TGCGCCAGCAGCCAAGGCCAGCGCCTAGCGGGCTCCTACGAGCAGTACTTC. Amino acid sequence: CASSQGQRLAGSYEQYF.

V is TRBV28 and J is TRBJ2-7; no clear D. The germline V gene has CDR1 MDHEN and CDR2 SYDVKM. Trimming pared 3 bases from V and 0 bases from J, leaving 6 bases between. The CDR3 contains 13 residues. The CDR3 region is CASSFSSSYEQYF. The CDR3, as DNA: TGTGCCAGCAGTTTTTCTAGCTCCTACGAGCAGTACTTC.

This rearrangement joins TRBV7-2 to TRBJ2-7; a weak D match, TRBD1 (5 bases). V was clipped by 5 bases and J by 2 bases, with 10 bases between them. Germline CDR1 and CDR2: SGHTA and FQGNSA. CDR3 length equals 13 residues. The CDR3 DNA reads as TGTGCCAGCAGCCCCGACAGACCCTACGAGCAGTACTTC. Residues: CASSPDRPYEQYF.

CDR3 region: CASSSGQGPHEQYF. In nucleotides, the CDR3 is TGTGCCAGCAGCTCGGGACAGGGTCCCCACGAGCAGTACTTC. The chain is built from TRBV7-9 and TRBJ2-7; 9 positions match TRBD1. Germline CDR1 and CDR2: SEHNR and FQNEAQ (reference sequence). The CDR3 runs to 14 residues. V shed 4 bases and J 5 bases; nucleotides not matched to a gene: 6.

The chain employs TRBV9 and TRBJ1-2; perhaps TRBD1 as D (5 bases). V was pared by 0 bases and J by 4 bases, with 13 bases between. The CDR3 totals 15 residues. Germline V CDR1 and CDR2: SGDLS, YYNGEE. The CDR3 nucleotides read TGTGCCAGCAGCGTAGCTCAGGGTTCCGTCTATGGCTACACCTTC. It is translated as CASSVAQGSVYGYTF.

The chain combines TRBV29-1 with TRBJ2-3; D unclear. The germline V gene has CDR1 SQVTM and CDR2 ANQGSEA. CDR3 size: 12 residues. The V and J ends lost 7 bases and 4 bases respectively, with 12 bases between them. In nucleotides, the CDR3 is TGCAGCGCACGAGATGGGCCAGATACGCAGTATTTT. Protein sequence: CSARDGPDTQYF.

The J gene is TRBJ2-1, the V gene TRBV7-8; D remains ambiguous. CDR3 size: 11 residues. The germline V gene encodes CDR1 SGHVS and CDR2 FQNEAQ. V was pared by 6 bases and J by 8 bases, with 8 bases between. CDR3 DNA sequence: TGTGCCAGCAGAGGTAGCTATGAGCAGTTCTTC. This translates into CASRGSYEQFF.

On this clone: A much larger clone lies one base from this, so it may be a read error. Other DNA sequences in the sample encode the same CDR3. The chain is built from TRBV9 and TRBJ2-7; TRBD1 matches at 9 bases. From germline, CDR1 is SGDLS and CDR2 YYNGEE. CDR3 length: 14 residues. The V and J ends lost 4 bases and 3 bases, in that order; junction bases with no gene match: 5. In nucleotides, the CDR3 is TGTGCCAGCAGCTCCCGGGACAGGGTCTACGAGCAGTACTTC. This sequence encodes CASSSRDRVYEQYF.

As regards this clone: The sample contains more than one DNA sequence encoding this CDR3. The J gene is TRBJ1-2, the V gene TRBV28; D is perhaps TRBD1 (5 bases). Per germline, CDR1 MDHEN and CDR2 SYDVKM. CDR3 length: 12 residues. The V and J ends lost 4 bases and 4 bases respectively, with 7 bases between them. CDR3 DNA: TGTGCCAGCAGTTCAGGGACCTATGGCTACACCTTC. Its translation: CASSSGTYGYTF.

The CDR3 sequence is CASSPGTGGRYEQYF. In nucleotides, the CDR3 is TGTGCCAGCAGCCCTGGGACAGGGGGGCGCTACGAGCAGTACTTC. The V call is TRBV7-8, the J call TRBJ2-7, with 11 nucleotides matching TRBD1. The V segment lost 5 bases and the J segment 3 bases; nucleotides outside the gene matches: 6. The V gene's germline CDR1 is SGHVS and CDR2 FQNEAQ. This CDR3 has 15 amino acids.

The chain links TRBV18 to TRBJ2-5; maybe TRBD2 (6 bases). V gave up 4 bases and J gave up 1 base, with 10 bases separating them. Germline V gene lookup returns CDR1 KGHSH and CDR2 LQKENI. The CDR3 is made up of 14 amino acids. CDR3 protein: CASSQTSSQETQYF. The CDR3 coding sequence is TGTGCCAGCTCACAAACTAGCTCCCAAGAGACCCAGTACTTC.

This rearrangement joins TRBV5-4 to TRBJ2-3, with D hard to call. The V gene's germline CDR1 is SGHNT and CDR2 YYREEE (reference sequence). Trimming took 0 bases from V and 5 from J, leaving 10 bases between them. There are 14 residues in the CDR3. The CDR3 is CASSLAEVLDTQYF. DNA for the CDR3: TGTGCCAGCAGCTTGGCCGAAGTTTTAGATACGCAGTATTTT. Full variable domain (missing parts from reference TRBV5-4 and TRBJ2-3): ETGVTQSPTHLIKTRGQQVTLRCSSQSGHNTVSWYQQALGQGPQFIFQYYREEENGRGNFPPRFSGLQFPNYSSELNVNALELDDSALYLCASSLAEVLDTQYFGPGTRLTVL.

The chain links TRBV27 to TRBJ1-4, with 11 bases matching TRBD1. The germline V gene encodes CDR1 MNHEY and CDR2 SMNVEV (reference sequence). J was trimmed by 7 bases and V by 5 bases; bases with no gene match: 6. This CDR3 contains 15 residues. As DNA, the CDR3 is TGTGCCAGCAGTCCCCTAGGACAGGGGGCTGAAAAACTGTTTTTT. It translates to CASSPLGQGAEKLFF.

Written as DNA, the CDR3 is TGTGCCAGCAGCCAAGGGGCCGACGGGACGTCCTACGAGCAGTACTTC. It translates to CASSQGADGTSYEQYF. This chain uses TRBV4-2 with TRBJ2-7; D is tentatively TRBD1 or TRBD2 (5 bases each). The length of the CDR3 is 16 residues. V dropped 1 base and J dropped 1 base, with 14 bases sitting between them. CDR1 is LGHNA and CDR2 is YNFKEQ in the germline V gene.

This chain's CDR3 is CASSRGGDEQFF. CDR3 nucleotides: TGTGCCAGCAGCCGGGGGGGTGATGAGCAGTTCTTC. V usage is TRBV7-9 and J usage is TRBJ2-1; 8 nucleotides match TRBD2. The junction had 2 bases not matched to a gene; V was cut back by 5 bases and J by 8 bases. The germline V gene encodes CDR1 SEHNR and CDR2 FQNEAQ (reference sequence). CDR3 length equals 12 residues.

The chain employs TRBV9 and TRBJ2-3; TRBD2 matches at 7 bases. Trimming at V came to 3 bases and at J to 0 bases, leaving 7 bases not matched to a gene. The CDR3 is 16 residues long. Germline assignment: CDR1 SGDLS and CDR2 YYNGEE. This CDR3 is CASSGPAGPSTDTQYF. CDR3 DNA sequence: TGTGCCAGCAGCGGACCAGCGGGGCCTAGCACAGATACGCAGTATTTT. Variable domain in full (rest from reference TRBV9 and TRBJ2-3): DSGVTQTPKHLITATGQRVTLRCSPRSGDLSVYWYQQSLDQGLQFLIQYYNGEERAKGNILERFSAQQFPDLHSELNLSSLELGDSALYFCASSGPAGPSTDTQYFGPGTRLTVL.

In the case of this clone: This may be a read error, as it is one base from a much larger clone. The sample holds other DNA sequences that translate to the same CDR3. The gene calls are TRBV7-2 and TRBJ2-7; D is undetermined. The CDR3 has 12 amino acids. Trimming shortened V by 1 base and J by 4 bases, and 5 bases separated the two germline ends. The germline V gene has CDR1 SGHTA and CDR2 FQGNSA. The CDR3 nucleotides read TGTGCCAGCAGCTTAGGGCAGTACGAGCAGTACTTC. Translation: CASSLGQYEQYF.

The chain recombines TRBV5-1 with TRBJ1-4; tentatively, D is TRBD1 (6 bases). Germline-derived CDR1 and CDR2 are SGHRS and YFSETQ. The V gene lost 0 bases and the J gene lost 4 bases, with 10 bases spanning the gap. CDR3 length: 15 amino acids. The CDR3 loop reads CASSLDRADNEKLFF. The CDR3 DNA sequence: TGCGCCAGCAGCTTGGACAGGGCAGATAATGAAAAACTGTTTTTT.

This chain connects TRBV29-1 to TRBJ1-1, with TRBD1 as a possible D gene (5 bases). The V gene lost 7 bases and the J gene lost 1 base, with 13 bases spanning the gap. The CDR3 sequence is 13 residues long. Germline V gene sequence: CDR1 SQVTM, CDR2 ANQGSEA. DNA of the CDR3: TGCAGCGCGAGGGGCACTGCGAACACTGAAGCTTTCTTT. It codes for CSARGTANTEAFF.

The chain has TRBV5-1 and TRBJ1-5, with TRBD1 identical over 8 bases. Germline CDR1 and CDR2: SGHRS and YFSETQ. The CDR3 runs 15 residues. Trimming removed 0 bases from V and 3 bases from J; junction bases left unmatched: 2. The CDR3 bases are TGCGCCAGCAGCTTGGCGGGACAGGACAATCAGCCCCAGCATTTT. This sequence encodes CASSLAGQDNQPQHF.

The chain couples TRBV7-2 to TRBJ2-7; 12 bases map to TRBD2. CDR3 size: 16 residues. V lost 4 bases to trimming and J lost 5 bases; unmatched junction nucleotides: 9. Germline lookup yields CDR1 SGHTA and CDR2 FQGNSA. The CDR3 region is CASSWDGTSGYNEQYF. CDR3 nucleotide sequence: TGTGCCAGCAGCTGGGACGGGACTAGCGGGTACAACGAGCAGTACTTC.

The gene calls are TRBV9 and TRBJ1-1; D gene ambiguous. Germline CDR1 SGDLS, CDR2 YYNGEE. The CDR3 consists of 15 residues. Trimming left V 0 bases short and J 8 bases short, with 17 bases between. The CDR3 DNA is TGTGCCAGCAGCGTAGATTGGAATCCGCGGGAGGAAGCTTTCTTT. Protein product: CASSVDWNPREEAFF.

The genes are TRBV5-6 and TRBJ2-3, with 7 bases identical to TRBD1. This CDR3 has 19 amino acids. The ends lost 0 bases at V and 2 bases at J; junction bases unmatched: 15. Germline CDR1 is SGHDT and CDR2 is YYEEEE. In nucleotides, the CDR3 is TGTGCCAGCAGCTTGGGGACCTCGGACAGGATCCTTGCCACAGATACGCAGTATTTT. As protein: CASSLGTSDRILATDTQYF.

This chain links TRBV27 with TRBJ1-1; the D gene is possibly TRBD1 (6 bases). The CDR3 has 15 amino acids. The ends were cut back, 2 bases at V and 1 base at J, with 11 bases in the middle. CDR1 is MNHEY, CDR2 SMNVEV, per germline (reference sequence). The CDR3, as DNA: TGTGCCAGCAGTTTAGATCGGGGGCCGAACACTGAAGCTTTCTTT. This encodes CASSLDRGPNTEAFF.

A word on this clone: Other DNA sequences of this sample code for an identical CDR3. This chain uses TRBV5-1 with TRBJ1-1; unclear D gene. Trimming pared 0 bases from V and 3 bases from J, leaving 9 bases between. The CDR3 spans 14 residues. The germline CDR1 and CDR2 sequences are SGHRS and YFSETQ. The CDR3 DNA is TGCGCCAGCAGCTTGGATTTAGGCGACACTGAAGCTTTCTTT. Amino acids: CASSLDLGDTEAFF.